Following are 19 T cell receptor beta chains from one sample sequenced in a study of cytomegalovirus exposure and HLA in healthy donors. With 60 Vbeta and 13 Jbeta primers, the PCR was carried out. The repertoire was sequenced with immunoSEQ multiplex PCR; TCRdb's copy has only in-frame clones and lacks some. The table includes under 150,000 clones, over 60% detected once. Sequencing was performed on PBMCs. The source of these receptors is a human donor in good health.

The rearrangement uses TRBV18 and TRBJ2-1; TRBD2 matches at 10 bases. The ends lost 3 bases at V and 5 bases at J; junction bases unmatched: 10. In germline, CDR1 is KGHSH, CDR2 LQKENI. The CDR3 runs 17 residues. Here the CDR3 DNA reads TGTGCCAGCTCACCTATTTCTAGCGGGAGATCCGACAATGAGCAGTTCTTC. It translates to CASSPISSGRSDNEQFF. The full variable domain, its missing parts supplied by reference TRBV18 and TRBJ2-1, is NAGVMQNPRHLVRRRGQEARLRCSPMKGHSHVYWYRQLPEEGLKFMVYLQKENIIDESGMPKERFSAEFPKEGPSILRIQQVVRGDSAAYFCASSPISSGRSDNEQFFGPGTRLTVL.

The rearrangement links TRBV7-2 to TRBJ2-5; 16 bases fit TRBD2. This CDR3 is 17 amino acids long. Germline values: CDR1 SGHTA, CDR2 FQGNSA. With V trimmed by 4 bases and J by 5 bases, 7 bases remained unmatched. CDR3 sequence reads: CASSSGTSGRAMETQYF. The DNA for the CDR3 is TGTGCCAGCAGCTCGGGGACTAGCGGGAGGGCCATGGAGACCCAGTACTTC. Drawing the rest from reference TRBV7-2 and TRBJ2-5, the complete variable domain is GAGVSQSPSNKVTEKGKDVELRCDPISGHTALYWYRQSLGQGLEFLIYFQGNSAPDKSGLPSDRFSAERTGGSVSTLTIQRTQQEDSAVYLCASSSGTSGRAMETQYFGPGTRLLVL.

This chain uses TRBV5-8 with TRBJ2-7, with 9 positions matching TRBD1. J was trimmed by 0 bases and V by 4 bases; bases with no gene match: 14. This CDR3 has 18 amino acids. The germline V gene has CDR1 SGHTS and CDR2 YDEGEE. The CDR3: CASSPRGQGRTLSYEQYF. The CDR3 DNA is TGTGCCAGCAGCCCGAGGGGACAGGGCAGGACGCTCTCCTACGAGCAGTACTTC.

The rearrangement links TRBV7-2 to TRBJ1-3, with D hard to call. The CDR3 runs to 16 residues. Germline V lookup: CDR1 SGHTA, CDR2 FQGNSA. Deletions cut 1 base from V and 0 bases from J, with 10 bases between. CDR3 amino acids: CASSLGGKSSGNTIYF. The CDR3 DNA is TGTGCCAGCAGCTTAGGCGGGAAGTCCTCTGGAAACACCATATATTTT.

The genes are TRBV7-9 and TRBJ2-3; D possibly corresponds to TRBD2 (5 bases). V lost 3 bases and J 1 base, leaving 11 bases between the germline ends. CDR1 and CDR2 (germline): SEHNR, FQNEAQ (reference sequence). The CDR3 has 15 amino acids. The CDR3 here is CASSLGEAGTDTQYF. The CDR3 nucleotides read TGTGCCAGCAGCTTGGGAGAGGCCGGCACAGATACGCAGTATTTT.

This chain links TRBV5-4 with TRBJ2-7; D is possibly TRBD1 (5 bases). CDR3 size: 14 residues. Germline V gene lookup returns CDR1 SGHNT and CDR2 YYREEE (reference sequence). Trimming removed 0 bases from V and 6 bases from J, with 13 bases in between. The chain's CDR3 is CASSLAQGWGEQYF. CDR3 nucleotides: TGTGCCAGCAGCTTGGCCCAGGGATGGGGCGAGCAGTACTTC.

This chain connects TRBV4-3 to TRBJ2-1; D gene unclear. V was cut by 8 bases and J by 5 bases, with 4 bases left in between. CDR1 is LGHNA and CDR2 is YSLEER in the germline V gene. This CDR3 spans 10 amino acids. This chain's CDR3 is CASGNNEQFF. CDR3 nucleotides: TGCGCCAGCGGCAACAATGAGCAGTTCTTC.

This chain links TRBV6-5 with TRBJ1-6; no definite D call. CDR1 MNHEY and CDR2 SVGAGI come from the germline V gene. The CDR3 runs 13 residues. V lost 0 bases, J lost 11 bases, and 8 bases lay in between. The CDR3 coding sequence is TGTGCCAGCAGTTACTCGAGCGGGCCACCCCTCCACTTT. Amino acid sequence: CASSYSSGPPLHF.

The gene calls are TRBV27 and TRBJ2-2; TRBD1 agrees at 10 bases. CDR3 length equals 15 residues. The V gene's germline CDR1 is MNHEY and CDR2 SMNVEV (reference sequence). V shed 7 bases, J shed 4 bases, and the junction held 6 bases outside the gene matches. As DNA, the CDR3 is TGTGCCAGCACCACTAGGACAGGGGGCACCGGGGAGCTGTTTTTT. It is translated as CASTTRTGGTGELFF.

The V and J genes are TRBV6-5 and TRBJ1-2; 8 bases fit TRBD1. After removal of 5 bases from V and 7 bases from J, the junction contained 12 bases not matched to a gene. The germline gives CDR1 MNHEY, CDR2 SVGAGI. This CDR3 is built from 15 residues. Here the CDR3 reads CASSRSRGLVGGYTF. The CDR3, as DNA: TGTGCCAGCAGTAGGAGCAGGGGGCTGGTAGGTGGCTACACCTTC.

This chain connects TRBV25-1 to TRBJ2-7; possible D gene TRBD2, 6 bases. V was pared by 2 bases and J by 6 bases, with 14 bases between. The CDR3 has 14 amino acids. Germline CDR1 is MGHDK and CDR2 is SYGVNS. The CDR3 is CASSENRVGGEQYF. In DNA, the CDR3 is TGTGCCAGCAGTGAAAATAGGGTGGGGGGCGAGCAGTACTTC.

The CDR3 protein is CASSRLAGETGELFF. Here the CDR3 DNA reads TGTGCCAGCAGCCGACTAGCGGGAGAAACCGGGGAGCTGTTTTTT. V usage is TRBV7-7 and J usage is TRBJ2-2, with 12 bases fitting TRBD2. The CDR3 loop spans 15 amino acids. Trimming took 5 bases from V and 5 from J; bases not matched to a gene: 3. In germline, CDR1 is SSHAT, CDR2 FNYEAQ (reference sequence).

The DNA for the CDR3 is TGTGCCACCAGCAGAGCACCGGGACTAACTACCGGAGAGACCCAGTACTTC. Amino acids: CATSRAPGLTTGETQYF. The J gene is TRBJ2-5, the V gene TRBV15; 7 nucleotides agree with TRBD2. There are 17 residues in the CDR3. Germline V gives CDR1 LNHNV, CDR2 YYDKDF (reference sequence). V lost 1 base, J lost 4 bases, and 12 bases stayed unmatched. The whole variable domain, remainder taken from reference TRBV15 and TRBJ2-5, is DAMVIQNPRYQVTQFGKPVTLSCSQTLNHNVMYWYQQKSSQAPKLLFHYYDKDFNNEADTPDNFQSRRPNTSFCFLDIRSPGLGDTAMYLCATSRAPGLTTGETQYFGPGTRLLVL.

V and J are TRBV7-2 and TRBJ1-3; D possibly corresponds to TRBD1 (5 bases). The CDR3 extends over 15 amino acids. V was trimmed by 6 bases and J by 3 bases, leaving 15 bases between them. Germline V CDR1 and CDR2: SGHTA, FQGNSA. CDR3 DNA sequence: TGTGCCAGCAGAGACACCGACAGACTTGGAAACACCATATATTTT. Its translation: CASRDTDRLGNTIYF.

On this clone itself: At one boundary the junction diverges from the germline segment, which might be a read error. The chain links TRBV7-9 to TRBJ2-4; D is ambiguous. Looked up from germline, CDR1 is SEHNR and CDR2 is FQNEAQ (reference sequence). The CDR3 spans 12 residues. DNA for the CDR3: TGTTCCAGCAGCTTAGACATAAACATTCAGTACTTC. Its protein product is CSSSLDINIQYF.

The rearrangement uses TRBV7-2 and TRBJ2-2, with TRBD1 as a possible D gene (6 bases). V dropped 4 bases and J dropped 1 base, with 10 bases sitting between them. CDR3 size: 15 residues. CDR1 SGHTA and CDR2 FQGNSA come from the germline V gene. CDR3 bases: TGTGCCAGCAGCTCACAGGGAGTGAACACCGGGGAGCTGTTTTTT. Its translation is CASSSQGVNTGELFF.

This chain uses TRBV5-4 with TRBJ2-5; D possibly corresponds to TRBD2 (6 bases). The V gene lost 3 bases and the J gene lost 1 base, with 10 bases spanning the gap. The V gene's germline CDR1 is SGHNT and CDR2 YYREEE (reference sequence). This CDR3 is built from 14 residues. The CDR3 loop is CASSSGLIQETQYF. DNA for the CDR3: TGTGCCAGCAGCTCGGGACTGATCCAAGAGACCCAGTACTTC. The entire variable domain, with the rest obtained from reference TRBV5-4 and TRBJ2-5, is as follows: ETGVTQSPTHLIKTRGQQVTLRCSSQSGHNTVSWYQQALGQGPQFIFQYYREEENGRGNFPPRFSGLQFPNYSSELNVNALELDDSALYLCASSSGLIQETQYFGPGTRLLVL.

The V and J genes are TRBV29-1 and TRBJ2-5; D is perhaps TRBD2 (5 bases). The J call could be wrong; TRBJ2-7 is a better fit for the DNA end. Germline V lookup: CDR1 SQVTM, CDR2 ANQGSEA. The CDR3 length is 12 residues. DNA of the CDR3: TGCAGCGTTGGTGAGGGAGACTACGAGCAGTACTTC. Its protein is CSVGEGDYEQYF.

This clone was counted a single time. This rearrangement joins TRBV27 to TRBJ1-1; the match to TRBD1 covers 8 bases. Germline trimming cut 3 bases from V and 10 bases from J; bases unmatched to any gene: 13. This CDR3 is built from 15 residues. Germline V gene lookup returns CDR1 MNHEY and CDR2 SMNVEV (reference sequence). This chain's CDR3 is CASSFSAGGSLGAFF. In nucleotides, the CDR3 is TGTGCCAGCAGTTTTAGCGCAGGGGGCTCCCTGGGAGCTTTCTTT.